This T cell receptor (beta chain) was found in a study of CD8 T cells in ankylosing spondylitis. This clonotype was counted between two and nine times. TCRdb processed the 5' RACE reads anew with MiXCR; each CDR3 protein has one entry. In the table there are about 240,000 distinct CDR3 sequences, 8.6% of which are singletons. This clonotype originated in a male donor with ankylosing spondylitis or in good health (not recorded which). The sample comprised blood, either unsorted or a sorted T cell fraction (not recorded which).

CDR3 residues: CASSLVGPGGYTF. CDR3 bases: TGTGCCAGCAGCTTAGTAGGCCCGGGAGGCTACACCTTC. This chain uses TRBV7-9 with TRBJ1-2; D is ambiguous. Germline V gene sequence: CDR1 SEHNR, CDR2 FQNEAQ (reference sequence). The CDR3 loop spans 13 amino acids. V lost 1 base, J lost 8 bases, and 11 bases lay in between.